One T cell receptor (beta chain) is described in this entry. Germline V gene lookup returns CDR1 SGHDN and CDR2 FVKESK. V was trimmed by 3 bases and J by 7 bases, leaving 13 bases between them. The CDR3 runs 15 residues. The source of the sample is a study of blood T cell repertoires in COVID-19. Overall study context: Samples representing acute and convalescent COVID-19 were sourced from the United States, Italy and Spain.

Original analysis: Reference gene primer amplification gave nucleated cell count estimates. Method: immunoSEQ multiplex PCR; TCRdb's copy keeps in-frame clones and lacks some. V and J calls plus clone size are reproduced from that table; the DNA served to infer D and trimming. The sample holds around 700,000 clones, 80% to 90% seen once. The source material was peripheral blood. This sequence joins TRBV14 and TRBJ1-6, with D perhaps TRBD1 (6 bases). This receptor was identified in a woman aged 18-35 years with acute or convalescent COVID-19. The CDR3 coding sequence is TGTGCCAGCAGCCAGGGGACATTAGTAAATTCACCCCTCCACTTT. Translating gives CASSQGTLVNSPLHF.